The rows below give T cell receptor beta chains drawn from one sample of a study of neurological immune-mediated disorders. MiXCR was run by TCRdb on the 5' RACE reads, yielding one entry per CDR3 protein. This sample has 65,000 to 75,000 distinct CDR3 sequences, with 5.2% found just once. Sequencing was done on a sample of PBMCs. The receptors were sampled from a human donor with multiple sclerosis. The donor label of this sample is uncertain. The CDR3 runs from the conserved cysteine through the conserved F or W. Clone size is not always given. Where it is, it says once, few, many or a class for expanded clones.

CDR3: CASSTDRDEGKETQYF; J: TRBJ2-5; size: many; V: TRBV5-1
CDR3: CASSPLGDSNQPQHF; J: TRBJ1-5; size: many; V: TRBV18
CDR3: CSAFQSFHQPQHF; J: TRBJ1-5; size: many; V: TRBV20-1
CDR3: CASSRVQSNEKLFF; J: TRBJ1-4; size: many; V: TRBV5-1
CDR3: CASSLVVLGEQYF; J: TRBJ2-7; size: -; V: TRBV11-2
CDR3: CASSQVTGGGSPLHF; J: TRBJ1-6; size: few; V: TRBV4-1
CDR3: CASSSLGSGGDLQYF; J: TRBJ2-7; size: many; V: TRBV5-6
CDR3: CASTDNFNYGYTF; J: TRBJ1-2; size: many; V: TRBV19
CDR3: CASSLMAGDTQYF; J: TRBJ2-3; size: few; V: TRBV7-3
CDR3: CASRGGDRINGYTF; J: TRBJ1-2; size: few; V: TRBV6-5
CDR3: CASSLEGGRPYEQYF; J: TRBJ2-7; size: many; V: TRBV5-1
CDR3: CASSLLREENEQFF; J: TRBJ2-1; size: many; V: TRBV5-5
CDR3: CASSETQTNYGYTF; J: TRBJ1-2; size: many; V: TRBV2